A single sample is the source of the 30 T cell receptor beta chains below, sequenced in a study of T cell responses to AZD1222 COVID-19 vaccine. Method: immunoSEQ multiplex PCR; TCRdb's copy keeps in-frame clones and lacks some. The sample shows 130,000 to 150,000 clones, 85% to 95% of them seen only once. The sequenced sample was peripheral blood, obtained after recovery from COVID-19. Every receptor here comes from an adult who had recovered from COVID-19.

The CDR3 sequence is CASSLTQPQHF. CDR3 bases: TGTGCCAGCAGTTTAACACAGCCCCAGCATTTT. The rearrangement joins TRBV12-3 or TRBV12-4 to TRBJ1-5; D not certain. V lost 2 bases and J lost 7, with 3 bases in between. The CDR3 consists of 11 residues.

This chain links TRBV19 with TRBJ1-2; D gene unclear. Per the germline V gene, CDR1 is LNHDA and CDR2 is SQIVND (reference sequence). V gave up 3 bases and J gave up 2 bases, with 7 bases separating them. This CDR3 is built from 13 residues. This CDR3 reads CASSMVRNYGYTF. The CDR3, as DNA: TGTGCCAGTAGTATGGTTCGGAACTATGGCTACACCTTC.

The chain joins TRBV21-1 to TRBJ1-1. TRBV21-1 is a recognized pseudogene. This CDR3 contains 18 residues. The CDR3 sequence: CASSDTEDPGREDTEAFF. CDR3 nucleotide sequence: TGTGCCAGCAGCGACACGGAGGACCCCGGGCGGGAGGACACTGAAGCTTTCTTT.

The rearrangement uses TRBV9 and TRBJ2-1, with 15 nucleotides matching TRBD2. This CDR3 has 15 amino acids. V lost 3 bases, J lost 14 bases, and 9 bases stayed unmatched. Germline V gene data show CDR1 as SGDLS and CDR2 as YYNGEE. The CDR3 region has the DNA TGTGCCAGCAGCGAGGGACTAGCGGGAGGTTATCGAAAGTTCTTC. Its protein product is CASSEGLAGGYRKFF.

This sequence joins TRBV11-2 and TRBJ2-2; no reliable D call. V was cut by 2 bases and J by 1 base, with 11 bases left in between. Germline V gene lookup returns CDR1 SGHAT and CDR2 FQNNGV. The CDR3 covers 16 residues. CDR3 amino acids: CASSLNSGLNTGELFF. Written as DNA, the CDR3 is TGTGCCAGCAGCTTAAATTCAGGCTTGAACACCGGGGAGCTGTTTTTT. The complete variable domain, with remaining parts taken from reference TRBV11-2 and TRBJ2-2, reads EAGVAQSPRYKIIEKRQSVAFWCNPISGHATLYWYQQILGQGPKLLIQFQNNGVVDDSQLPKDRFSAERLKGVDSTLKIQPAKLEDSAVYLCASSLNSGLNTGELFFGEGSRLTVL.

The CDR3 sequence: CASSEFPDTQYF. CDR3 nucleotide sequence: TGTGCCAGCAGTGAATTCCCAGATACGCAGTATTTT. The chain uses TRBV2 and TRBJ2-3, with no clear D. Trimming left V 2 bases short and J 4 bases short, with 4 bases between. This CDR3 is built from 12 residues. Germline V gives CDR1 SNHLY, CDR2 FYNNEI.

The CDR3 DNA sequence: TGTGCCAGCACCCCTGGGTCAGCTGGAAACACCATATATTTT. Its translation: CASTPGSAGNTIYF. The chain carries TRBV28 and TRBJ1-3; D ambiguous. The ends were cut back, 7 bases at V and 2 bases at J, with 12 bases in the middle. Germline V CDR1 and CDR2: MDHEN, SYDVKM. There are 14 residues in the CDR3.

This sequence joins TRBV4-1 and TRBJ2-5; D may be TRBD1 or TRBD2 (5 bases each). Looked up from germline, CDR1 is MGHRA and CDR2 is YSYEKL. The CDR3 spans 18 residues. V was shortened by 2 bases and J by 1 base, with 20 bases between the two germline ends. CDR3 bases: TGCGCCAGCAGCCAACGCACAACAGGAGCGGTGCTCCAAGAGACCCAGTACTTC. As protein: CASSQRTTGAVLQETQYF.

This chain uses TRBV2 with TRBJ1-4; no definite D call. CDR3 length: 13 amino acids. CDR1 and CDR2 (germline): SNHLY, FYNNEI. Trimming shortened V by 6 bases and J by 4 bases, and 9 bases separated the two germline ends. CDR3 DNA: TGTGCCAGCAGCCCCGACGATAATGAAAAACTGTTTTTT. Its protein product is CASSPDDNEKLFF.

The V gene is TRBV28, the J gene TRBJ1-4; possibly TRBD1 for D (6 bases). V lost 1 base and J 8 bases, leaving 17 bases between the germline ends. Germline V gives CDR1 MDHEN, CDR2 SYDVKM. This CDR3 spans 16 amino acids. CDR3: CASSLSWGRGREKLFF. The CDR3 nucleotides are TGTGCCAGCAGTTTATCCTGGGGCAGGGGACGCGAAAAACTGTTTTTT.

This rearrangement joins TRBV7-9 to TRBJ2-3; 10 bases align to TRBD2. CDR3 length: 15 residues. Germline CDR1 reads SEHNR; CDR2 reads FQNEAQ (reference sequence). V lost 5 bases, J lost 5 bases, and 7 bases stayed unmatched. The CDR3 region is CASSKGSSGRDTQYF. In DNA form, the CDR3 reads TGTGCCAGCAGCAAAGGTTCTAGCGGGAGAGATACGCAGTATTTT.

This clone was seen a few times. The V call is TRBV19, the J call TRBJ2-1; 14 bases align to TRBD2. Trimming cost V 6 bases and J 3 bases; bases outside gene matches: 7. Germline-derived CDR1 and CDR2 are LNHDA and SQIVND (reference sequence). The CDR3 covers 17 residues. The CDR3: CASRPPGTSGSYNEQFF. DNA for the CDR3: TGTGCCAGTAGGCCCCCCGGGACTAGCGGGAGCTACAATGAGCAGTTCTTC.

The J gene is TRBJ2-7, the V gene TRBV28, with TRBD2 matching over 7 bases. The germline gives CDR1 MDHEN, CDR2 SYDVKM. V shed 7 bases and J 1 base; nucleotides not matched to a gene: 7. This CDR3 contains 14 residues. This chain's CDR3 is CASNGGNPSYEQYF. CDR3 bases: TGTGCCAGCAACGGGGGGAACCCGTCCTACGAGCAGTACTTC.

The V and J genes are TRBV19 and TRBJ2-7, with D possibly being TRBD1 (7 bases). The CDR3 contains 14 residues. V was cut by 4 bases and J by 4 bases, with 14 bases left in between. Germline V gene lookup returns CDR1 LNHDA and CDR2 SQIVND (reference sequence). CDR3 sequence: CASSTSTGRYEQYF. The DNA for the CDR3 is TGTGCCAGTAGTACCTCGACAGGGAGGTACGAGCAGTACTTC.

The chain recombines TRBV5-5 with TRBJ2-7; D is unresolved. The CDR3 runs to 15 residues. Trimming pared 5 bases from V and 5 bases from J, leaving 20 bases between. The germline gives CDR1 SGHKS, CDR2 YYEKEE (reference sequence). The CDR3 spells CASRAQRVPLHEQYF. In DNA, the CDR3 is TGTGCCAGCAGGGCGCAACGGGTCCCCCTTCACGAGCAGTACTTC.

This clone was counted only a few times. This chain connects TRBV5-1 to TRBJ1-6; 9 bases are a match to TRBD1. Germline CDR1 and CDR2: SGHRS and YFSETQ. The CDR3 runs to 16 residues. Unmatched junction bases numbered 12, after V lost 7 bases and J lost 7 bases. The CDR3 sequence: CASLPPSGTGNSPLHF. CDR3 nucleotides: TGCGCCAGCCTTCCCCCTTCCGGGACAGGGAATTCACCCCTCCACTTT.

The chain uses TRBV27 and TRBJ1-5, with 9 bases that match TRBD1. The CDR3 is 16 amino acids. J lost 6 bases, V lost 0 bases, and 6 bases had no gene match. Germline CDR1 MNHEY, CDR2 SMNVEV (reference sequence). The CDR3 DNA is TGTGCCAGCAGTTTATCCGGACAGGGGTACGGTCAGCCCCAGCATTTT. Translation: CASSLSGQGYGQPQHF.

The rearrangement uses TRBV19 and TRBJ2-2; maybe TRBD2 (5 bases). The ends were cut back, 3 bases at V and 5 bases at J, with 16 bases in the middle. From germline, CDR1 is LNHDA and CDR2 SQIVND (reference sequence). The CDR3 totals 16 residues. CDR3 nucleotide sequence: TGTGCCAGTAGTATCCCCGGGCTAGCCGCTACCGGGGAGCTGTTTTTT. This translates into CASSIPGLAATGELFF.

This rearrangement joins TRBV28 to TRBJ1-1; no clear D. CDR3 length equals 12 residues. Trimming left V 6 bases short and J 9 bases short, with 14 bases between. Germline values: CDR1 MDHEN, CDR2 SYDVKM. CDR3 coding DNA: TGTGCCAGCAGGGAACTAGACGGTAAAGCTTTCTTT. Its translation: CASRELDGKAFF.

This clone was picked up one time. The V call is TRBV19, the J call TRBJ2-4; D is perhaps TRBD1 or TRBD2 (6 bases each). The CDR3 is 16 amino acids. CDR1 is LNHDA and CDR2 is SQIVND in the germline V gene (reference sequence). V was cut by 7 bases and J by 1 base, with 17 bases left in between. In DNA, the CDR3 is TGTGCCAGTAACCCCGAGGGGGGTCTGGCCAAAAACATTCAGTACTTC. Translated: CASNPEGGLAKNIQYF.

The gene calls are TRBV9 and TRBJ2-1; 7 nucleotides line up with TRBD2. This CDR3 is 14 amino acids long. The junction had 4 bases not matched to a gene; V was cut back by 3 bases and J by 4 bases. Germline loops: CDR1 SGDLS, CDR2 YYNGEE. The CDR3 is CASSAGLVYNEQFF. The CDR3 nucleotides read TGTGCCAGCAGCGCTGGACTAGTTTACAATGAGCAGTTCTTC.

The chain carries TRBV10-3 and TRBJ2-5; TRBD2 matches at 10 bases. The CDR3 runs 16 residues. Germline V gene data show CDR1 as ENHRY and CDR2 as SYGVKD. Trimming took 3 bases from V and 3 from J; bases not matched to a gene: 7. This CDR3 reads CAISDEASGSKETQYF. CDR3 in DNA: TGTGCCATCAGTGATGAGGCTAGCGGGAGTAAAGAGACCCAGTACTTC.

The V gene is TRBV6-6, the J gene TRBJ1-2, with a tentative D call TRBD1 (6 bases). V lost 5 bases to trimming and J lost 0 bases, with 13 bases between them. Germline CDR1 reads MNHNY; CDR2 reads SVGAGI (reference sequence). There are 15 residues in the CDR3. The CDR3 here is CASSTPQGTNYGYTF. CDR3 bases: TGTGCCAGCAGTACCCCACAGGGAACTAACTATGGCTACACCTTC.

The DNA of the CDR3 is TGTGCCAGTAGCAGTATGATGGGGTCGGCGGACAGGGGGCGGAATGAGCAGTTCTTC. Translation gives CASSSMMGSADRGRNEQFF. The chain recombines TRBV19 with TRBJ2-1; 11 bases are a match to TRBD1. Germline CDR1 is LNHDA and CDR2 is SQIVND (reference sequence). Trimming took 6 bases from V and 7 from J; bases not matched to a gene: 20. The CDR3 runs 19 residues.

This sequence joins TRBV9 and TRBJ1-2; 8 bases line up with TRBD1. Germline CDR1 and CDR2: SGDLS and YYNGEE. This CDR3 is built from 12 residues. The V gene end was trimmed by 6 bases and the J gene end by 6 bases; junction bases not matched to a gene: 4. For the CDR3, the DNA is TGTGCCAGCAAACAGGGGGTTGATGGCTACACCTTC. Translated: CASKQGVDGYTF. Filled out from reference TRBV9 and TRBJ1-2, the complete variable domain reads DSGVTQTPKHLITATGQRVTLRCSPRSGDLSVYWYQQSLDQGLQFLIQYYNGEERAKGNILERFSAQQFPDLHSELNLSSLELGDSALYFCASKQGVDGYTFGSGTRLTVV.

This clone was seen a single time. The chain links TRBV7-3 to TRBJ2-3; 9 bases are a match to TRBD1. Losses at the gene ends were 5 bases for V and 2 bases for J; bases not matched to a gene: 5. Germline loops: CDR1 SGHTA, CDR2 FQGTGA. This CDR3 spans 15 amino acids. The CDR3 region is CASSKQGAITDTQYF. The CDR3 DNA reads TGTGCCAGCAGCAAACAGGGGGCTATCACAGATACGCAGTATTTT. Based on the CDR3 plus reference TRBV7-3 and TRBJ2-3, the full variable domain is GAGVSQTPSNKVTEKGKYVELRCDPISGHTALYWYRQSLGQGPEFLIYFQGTGAADDSGLPNDRFFAVRPEGSVSTLKIQRTERGDSAVYLCASSKQGAITDTQYFGPGTRLTVL.

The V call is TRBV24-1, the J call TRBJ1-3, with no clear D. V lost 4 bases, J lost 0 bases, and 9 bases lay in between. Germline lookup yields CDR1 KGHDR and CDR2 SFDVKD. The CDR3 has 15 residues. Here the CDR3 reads CATSDPDTSGNTIYF. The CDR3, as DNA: TGTGCCACCAGTGACCCCGACACCTCTGGAAACACCATATATTTT.

This CDR3 reads CASSQDRDRGFLSGANVLTF. In DNA form, the CDR3 reads TGCGCCAGCAGCCAAGATAGGGACAGGGGTTTCCTCTCTGGGGCCAACGTCCTGACTTTC. V usage is TRBV4-1 and J usage is TRBJ2-6; TRBD1 matches at 10 bases. Germline V gene sequence: CDR1 MGHRA, CDR2 YSYEKL. V shed 0 bases, J shed 0 bases, and the junction held 8 bases outside the gene matches. The CDR3 covers 20 residues.

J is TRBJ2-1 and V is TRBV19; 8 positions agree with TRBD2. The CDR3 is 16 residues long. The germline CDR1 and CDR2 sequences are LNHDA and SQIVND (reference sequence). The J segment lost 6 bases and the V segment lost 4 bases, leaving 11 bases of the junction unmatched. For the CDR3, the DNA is TGTGCCAGTAGTACAACCGGGACTAGAGGTTCCAATGAGCAGTTCTTC. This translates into CASSTTGTRGSNEQFF.

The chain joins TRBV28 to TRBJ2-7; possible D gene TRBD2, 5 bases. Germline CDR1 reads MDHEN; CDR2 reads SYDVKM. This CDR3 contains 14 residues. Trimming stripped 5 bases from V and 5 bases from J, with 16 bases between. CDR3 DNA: TGTGCCAGCAGTCCCGGACTGCCCGGGGACGAGCAGTACTTC. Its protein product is CASSPGLPGDEQYF.